This T cell receptor beta chain came from a study of post-analysis software for immune sequencing data. Across the study: The courses of disease that were included comprised relapsing-remitting, secondary progressive and progressive-relapsing multiple sclerosis. Points from the study as a whole: F measure clustering grouped samples strongly by preparation batch. Patients had higher frequencies than controls of five TRBV segments, including TRBV5-6, TRBV5-1 and TRBV20-1.

TCR beta cDNA libraries included unique molecular identifiers. Between 1 and 10 million T cells gave rise to some 470,000 cDNA molecules. TCRdb ran MiXCR on the PCR reads and lists one entry per CDR3 protein. The sample carries around 150,000 distinct CDR3 sequences, roughly 40% recorded once. A note on this clonotype: Its specificity is unknown. One end of the junction fails to match germline, which may point to a read error.

CDR3 length equals 14 residues. In germline, CDR1 is SGHRS, CDR2 YFSETQ. The source was blood, collected after autologous hematopoietic stem cell transplantation. This TCR was recovered from a girl between 10 and 17 years old with multiple sclerosis. The chain employs TRBV5-1 and TRBJ2-5; TRBD2 matches at 13 bases. CDR3 region: CAGKGLAGHETLYF. The CDR3, as DNA: TGCGCCGGCAAGGGACTAGCGGGACATGAGACCCTGTACTTC.